One and the same sample provided the 14 T cell receptor beta chains below, sequenced in a study of T-cell reconstitution after alpha-beta-depleted transplantation in children. Preparation of the TCRbeta library involved a method that used unique molecular identifiers. TCRdb redid the calling of the PCR reads with MiXCR, one entry per CDR3 protein. The sample consists of about 350,000 distinct CDR3 sequences, 15% to 20% of them appearing once. Sequencing was performed on PBMCs, mostly from graft donor cells, taken 360 days after TCRalphabeta/CD19-depleted stem cell transplant. The receptors here all came from a male patient between 2 and 10 years old who had a stem cell transplant for acute lymphoblastic leukemia, so the T cells may come from the graft donor.

V usage is TRBV15 and J usage is TRBJ2-3; 7 bases line up with TRBD2. Trimming removed 5 bases from V and 4 bases from J; junction bases left unmatched: 9. Germline V CDR1 and CDR2: LNHNV, YYDKDF (reference sequence). There are 15 residues in the CDR3. CDR3 protein: CATSLGEGEADTQYF. For the CDR3, the DNA is TGTGCCACCAGCCTCGGGGAGGGAGAGGCAGATACGCAGTATTTT.

This clonotype was counted only a few times. The chain is built from TRBV7-9 and TRBJ2-7; D might be TRBD2 (6 bases). The CDR3 consists of 14 residues. Deletions cut 2 bases from V and 2 bases from J, with 10 bases between. Germline CDR1 reads SEHNR; CDR2 reads FQNEAQ (reference sequence). Here the CDR3 reads CASSLKPGAYEQYF. CDR3 coding DNA: TGTGCCAGCAGCTTAAAACCGGGAGCCTACGAGCAGTACTTC. The full variable domain, rest sourced from reference TRBV7-9 and TRBJ2-7, is DTGVSQNPRHKITKRGQNVTFRCDPISEHNRLYWYRQTLGQGPEFLTYFQNEAQLEKSRLLSDRFSAERPKGSFSTLEIQRTEQGDSAMYLCASSLKPGAYEQYFGPGTRLTVT.

This clonotype was observed a few times. Here the CDR3 reads CSVDRAGTEAFF. For the CDR3, the DNA is TGCAGCGTTGACAGGGCGGGGACTGAAGCTTTCTTT. The rearrangement joins TRBV29-1 to TRBJ1-1; D perhaps matches TRBD1 (5 bases). Germline assignment: CDR1 SQVTM and CDR2 ANQGSEA. CDR3 length equals 12 residues. V gave up 3 bases and J gave up 5 bases, with 10 bases separating them.

This sequence joins TRBV7-9 and TRBJ2-1, with D unresolved. The CDR3 runs 16 residues. Looked up from germline, CDR1 is SEHNR and CDR2 is FQNEAQ (reference sequence). V was trimmed by 7 bases and J by 8 bases, leaving 24 bases between them. CDR3 in DNA: TGTGCCAGCACGCCCCTCCAGCCTAAGGGCCAGGATGAGCAGTTCTTC. Its protein is CASTPLQPKGQDEQFF.

In its sample, this clonotype was seen a few times. V is TRBV2 and J is TRBJ2-2; possible D gene TRBD1, 5 bases. Trimming stripped 2 bases from V and 2 bases from J, with 9 bases between. CDR1 and CDR2 (germline): SNHLY, FYNNEI. CDR3 size: 15 residues. The CDR3 sequence is CASSEQGVNTGELFF. For the CDR3, the DNA is TGTGCCAGCAGTGAACAGGGTGTAAACACCGGGGAGCTGTTTTTT.

This clonotype was seen repeatedly, ten times or more. The rearrangement uses TRBV7-9 and TRBJ2-3; no reliable D call. Trimming stripped 3 bases from V and 5 bases from J, with 12 bases between. The CDR3 sequence is 14 residues long. The germline V gene has CDR1 SEHNR and CDR2 FQNEAQ (reference sequence). The CDR3 here is CASSLAHLVDTQYF. The CDR3, as DNA: TGTGCCAGCAGCTTGGCGCATTTGGTAGATACGCAGTATTTT. Supplemented by reference TRBV7-9 and TRBJ2-3, the full variable domain reads DTGVSQNPRHKITKRGQNVTFRCDPISEHNRLYWYRQTLGQGPEFLTYFQNEAQLEKSRLLSDRFSAERPKGSFSTLEIQRTEQGDSAMYLCASSLAHLVDTQYFGPGTRLTVL.

J is TRBJ2-1 and V is TRBV25-1; D perhaps matches TRBD1 (5 bases). Germline V gene data show CDR1 as MGHDK and CDR2 as SYGVNS. The CDR3 extends over 15 amino acids. V shed 1 base and J shed 6 bases, with 13 bases lying between them. The CDR3 spells CASSEWGRSRNEQFF. The DNA of the CDR3 is TGTGCCAGCAGTGAATGGGGCCGATCCCGCAATGAGCAGTTCTTC.

The chain carries TRBV20-1 and TRBJ2-1; D is perhaps TRBD1 (6 bases). This CDR3 is built from 17 residues. The germline V gene encodes CDR1 DFQATT and CDR2 SNEGSKA (reference sequence). The V end was cut by 3 bases, the J end by 2 bases, with 20 bases between. CDR3 DNA: TGCAGTGCTAGGGGTCTAGGAGGACAGTACCCCTACAATGAGCAGTTCTTC. Amino acids: CSARGLGGQYPYNEQFF.

The chain couples TRBV6-5 to TRBJ1-1; TRBD1 matches 8 bases. CDR1 is MNHEY and CDR2 is SVGAGI in the germline V gene. The length of the CDR3 is 15 residues. Trimming cost V 2 bases and J 7 bases; bases outside gene matches: 9. CDR3 sequence reads: CASSYLGTGAYEAFF. The CDR3 DNA sequence: TGTGCCAGCAGTTACCTAGGGACAGGCGCCTATGAAGCTTTCTTT.

V is TRBV10-3 and J is TRBJ2-2; D is ambiguous. CDR3 length: 15 residues. V was pared by 2 bases and J by 5 bases, with 12 bases between. Germline V gene data show CDR1 as ENHRY and CDR2 as SYGVKD. The CDR3 protein is CAISEGSIGTGELFF. In DNA form, the CDR3 reads TGTGCCATCAGTGAGGGTAGTATCGGAACCGGGGAGCTGTTTTTT.

This clonotype has a handful of counts. The chain has TRBV30 and TRBJ2-7; 10 bases agree with TRBD2. The V gene's germline CDR1 is GTSNPN and CDR2 SVGIG (reference sequence). V was pared by 0 bases and J by 5 bases, with 7 bases of the junction left unmatched. This CDR3 has 15 residues. CDR3 coding DNA: TGTGCCTGGAGTGTGACTAGCGGGTTGGGGGACGAGCAGTACTTC. Residues: CAWSVTSGLGDEQYF.

The chain uses TRBV20-1 and TRBJ2-7, with D maybe TRBD2 (5 bases). Germline CDR1 and CDR2: DFQATT and SNEGSKA (reference sequence). This CDR3 is 17 amino acids long. The DNA of the CDR3 is TGCAGCTTCCGGAGATCCTGGAACAGCGGCAGCTCCTACGAGCAGTACTTC. Amino acids: CSFRRSWNSGSSYEQYF.

This chain joins TRBV29-1 and TRBJ1-3; D perhaps matches TRBD1 (5 bases). V was cut by 4 bases and J by 4 bases, with 11 bases left in between. The CDR3 covers 13 residues. Germline CDR1 reads SQVTM; CDR2 reads ANQGSEA. CDR3 coding DNA: TGCAGCGTTGCGGCAGGGAAAGGAAACACCATATATTTT. Amino acid sequence: CSVAAGKGNTIYF.

This chain connects TRBV4-1 to TRBJ2-2, with D possibly matching TRBD1 (6 bases). The CDR3 runs to 14 residues. V dropped 3 bases and J dropped 6 bases, with 11 bases sitting between them. CDR1 is MGHRA, CDR2 YSYEKL, per germline. The CDR3 reads CASSQIQGAGELFF. CDR3 DNA: TGCGCCAGCAGCCAGATACAGGGCGCCGGGGAGCTGTTTTTT.